This TCR beta chain was recovered during a study of CD8+ T cells in alopecia areata. Study in general: Patients received oral tofacitinib, 5 to 10 mg twice daily, for moderate-to-severe alopecia areata. General study results and limits: Normal scalp showed lower clonality than lesional scalp, especially alopecia totalis/universalis.

cDNA prepared by RNA extraction and subsequent reverse transcription served as the template for sequencing. The protocol was immunoSEQ multiplex PCR, while the TCRdb copy is restricted to in-frame clones and leaves out a portion. Of under 300,000 clones detected, less than 80% appear once; the ten largest clones hold around 1.2%. Lesional scalp tissue (obtained by punch biopsy) and peripheral blood were collected from alopecia areata patients. The CDR3 extends over 13 amino acids. CDR1 and CDR2 (germline): SNHLY, FYNNEI. The trim removed 8 bases at V and 7 bases at J, leaving 4 bases unmatched. Points on this clone: Antigen specificity is unknown.

The gene calls are TRBV2 and TRBJ2-1; 11 bases map to TRBD2. The receptor was isolated from a human donor with alopecia areata. Sequencing used CD4+ T cells sorted from blood, obtained at week 0. For the CDR3, the DNA is TGTGCCAGCGTACTAGCGGGGGTTAATGAGCAGTTCTTC. Translated: CASVLAGVNEQFF.